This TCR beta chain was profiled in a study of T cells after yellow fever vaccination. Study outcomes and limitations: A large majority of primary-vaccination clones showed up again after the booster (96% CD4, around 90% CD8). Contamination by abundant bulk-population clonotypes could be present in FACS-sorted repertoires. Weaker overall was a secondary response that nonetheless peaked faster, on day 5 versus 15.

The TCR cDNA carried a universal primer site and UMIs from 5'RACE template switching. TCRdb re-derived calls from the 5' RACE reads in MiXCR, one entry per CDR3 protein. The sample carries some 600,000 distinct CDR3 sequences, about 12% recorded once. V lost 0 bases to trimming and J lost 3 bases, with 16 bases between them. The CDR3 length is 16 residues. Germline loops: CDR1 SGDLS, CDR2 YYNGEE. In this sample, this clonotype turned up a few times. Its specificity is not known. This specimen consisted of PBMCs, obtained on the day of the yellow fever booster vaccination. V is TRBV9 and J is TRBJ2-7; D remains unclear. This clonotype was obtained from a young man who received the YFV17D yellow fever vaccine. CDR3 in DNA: TGTGCCAGCAGCGTAGACGATCAAAGAGGCGGCTACGAGCAGTACTTC. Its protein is CASSVDDQRGGYEQYF.